This is a list of T cell receptor beta chains from one sample in a study of T-cell memory formation after mild COVID-19. TCRdb redid the calling of the 5' RACE reads with MiXCR, one entry per CDR3 protein. The sample holds under 400,000 distinct CDR3 sequences; 20% to 25% are singletons and the top ten take 12%. Sequenced input: PBMCs or a T cell subset sorted from them (not recorded which). The source of these receptors is an adult woman who had mild COVID-19 (a few samples of this study predate the infection). Cell type and time point are not known. Each CDR3 is given with its conserved first and last residue. D genes are given only for firm matches. Some rows have no size entry. The others give once, few or many, or a class for an expanded clone.

CDR3 DNA: TGCAGTGCTAGAGAACCGGGACAGGGGTTTGAGCAGTTCTTC; CDR3 protein: CSAREPGQGFEQFF; D gene: TRBD1; J gene: TRBJ2-1; clone size: few; V gene: TRBV20-1
CDR3 DNA: TGTGCCAGCAGTGAGGGGGGGCTGGGCACTGAAGCTTTCTTT; CDR3 protein: CASSEGGLGTEAFF; D gene: NA; J gene: TRBJ1-1; clone size: few; V gene: TRBV6-1
CDR3 DNA: TGCAGCGGTACCAGGGAGGACACTGAAGCTTTCTTT; CDR3 protein: CSGTREDTEAFF; D gene: NA; J gene: TRBJ1-1; clone size: many; V gene: TRBV29-1
CDR3 DNA: TGCGCCAGCAGCTTGATGGCAGGGAGCGTGAACACTGAAGCTTTCTTT; CDR3 protein: CASSLMAGSVNTEAFF; D gene: NA; J gene: TRBJ1-1; clone size: few; V gene: TRBV5-1
CDR3 DNA: TGTGCCAGCAGCGTACCCCTCCCTTATAGCAATCAGCCCCAGCATTTT; CDR3 protein: CASSVPLPYSNQPQHF; D gene: NA; J gene: TRBJ1-5; clone size: medium-sized; V gene: TRBV9
CDR3 DNA: TGTGCCAGCAGCGGTCGACTAGCGGGAGGGATAATTTTGACGGATACGCAGTATTTT; CDR3 protein: CASSGRLAGGIILTDTQYF; D gene: TRBD2; J gene: TRBJ2-3; clone size: few; V gene: TRBV9
CDR3 DNA: TGTGCCGGCCTCGGAGCGGGCCGCTACAATGAGCAGTTCTTC; CDR3 protein: CAGLGAGRYNEQFF; D gene: NA; J gene: TRBJ2-1; clone size: once; V gene: TRBV6-5
CDR3 DNA: TGTGCCAGCAGCCAAAACGTGGGGAACAGGGGAGGGGGCTATGGCTACACCTTC; CDR3 protein: CASSQNVGNRGGGYGYTF; D gene: TRBD1; J gene: TRBJ1-2; clone size: NA; V gene: TRBV9
CDR3 DNA: TGTGCCAGCAGCCTACTAAACAGGCAGAGCTCCTACAATGAGCAGTTCTTC; CDR3 protein: CASSLLNRQSSYNEQFF; D gene: NA; J gene: TRBJ2-1; clone size: few; V gene: TRBV7-3
CDR3 DNA: TGTGCCAGCAGCGTAGGGGCAGGGACAGCCACCGGGGAGCTGTTTTTT; CDR3 protein: CASSVGAGTATGELFF; D gene: TRBD1; J gene: TRBJ2-2; clone size: many; V gene: TRBV9
CDR3 DNA: TGCAGCGTTGGACAGTCTCTAAGCAATGAGCAGTTCTTC; CDR3 protein: CSVGQSLSNEQFF; D gene: NA; J gene: TRBJ2-1; clone size: NA; V gene: TRBV29-1
CDR3 DNA: TGTGCCAGCAGTTTAAGGGCAGTCGGGTCACCCCTCCACTTT; CDR3 protein: CASSLRAVGSPLHF; D gene: NA; J gene: TRBJ1-6; clone size: NA; V gene: TRBV12-3/TRBV12-4
CDR3 DNA: TGCGCCAGCAGCTTGAACGCTGATGTCCGCCAGTACTTC; CDR3 protein: CASSLNADVRQYF; D gene: NA; J gene: TRBJ2-5; clone size: NA; V gene: TRBV5-1
CDR3 DNA: TGTGCCAGCAGTTCAACTCGCCGAAGCTCCTACGAGCAGTACTTC; CDR3 protein: CASSSTRRSSYEQYF; D gene: NA; J gene: TRBJ2-7; clone size: NA; V gene: TRBV28
CDR3 DNA: TGTGCCAGCAGCTGGGGACTAGCGGGAGGGAACACCGGGGAGCTGTTTTTT; CDR3 protein: CASSWGLAGGNTGELFF; D gene: TRBD2; J gene: TRBJ2-2; clone size: NA; V gene: TRBV7-2
CDR3 DNA: TGTGCCACCAGCATTTCCCGGACAGGAAAGTTTGGTGAGCAGTTCTTC; CDR3 protein: CATSISRTGKFGEQFF; D gene: TRBD1; J gene: TRBJ2-1; clone size: NA; V gene: TRBV15
CDR3 DNA: TGTGCCAGCAGTTCCCCATCGGGACTAGCGGGATATGGCAATGAGCAGTTCTTC; CDR3 protein: CASSSPSGLAGYGNEQFF; D gene: TRBD2; J gene: TRBJ2-1; clone size: NA; V gene: TRBV6-5
CDR3 DNA: TGCGCCAGCAGCTTGACTGCGTGGGAGACCCAGTACTTC; CDR3 protein: CASSLTAWETQYF; D gene: NA; J gene: TRBJ2-5; clone size: NA; V gene: TRBV5-1
CDR3 DNA: TGTGCCAGTAGTGACCACAGGGGAACCAACTATGGCTACACCTTC; CDR3 protein: CASSDHRGTNYGYTF; D gene: TRBD1; J gene: TRBJ1-2; clone size: NA; V gene: TRBV19
CDR3 DNA: TGCAGCGTGGGGCGGTCAGGGGGCTACGAGCAGTACTTC; CDR3 protein: CSVGRSGGYEQYF; D gene: TRBD1; J gene: TRBJ2-7; clone size: few; V gene: TRBV29-1
CDR3 DNA: TGTGCCAGCAGCCAAGAAATAGGGGCCGGAAACACCATATATTTT; CDR3 protein: CASSQEIGAGNTIYF; D gene: NA; J gene: TRBJ1-3; clone size: NA; V gene: TRBV4-2
CDR3 DNA: TGTGCCAGCAGCCCCTTGGGGGCCGCGAACACCGGGGAGCTGTTTTTT; CDR3 protein: CASSPLGAANTGELFF; D gene: NA; J gene: TRBJ2-2; clone size: few; V gene: TRBV5-6
CDR3 DNA: TGCGCCAGCAGCCGGGTTGGGGTCCCGGGAAGCGAGCAGTTCTTC; CDR3 protein: CASSRVGVPGSEQFF; D gene: NA; J gene: TRBJ2-1; clone size: few; V gene: TRBV4-3
CDR3 DNA: TGTGCCAGCAGCTTTTCGGGAGGGAGCACAGATACGCAGTATTTT; CDR3 protein: CASSFSGGSTDTQYF; D gene: TRBD2; J gene: TRBJ2-3; clone size: few; V gene: TRBV7-9
CDR3 DNA: TGTGCCAGCAGCCAAGGACAGGGAACGAGGAGCACAGATACGCAGTATTTT; CDR3 protein: CASSQGQGTRSTDTQYF; D gene: TRBD1; J gene: TRBJ2-3; clone size: NA; V gene: TRBV9
CDR3 DNA: TGTGCCAGTAGTGCCTCGCTCAGGCGTTACACCGGGGAGCTGTTTTTT; CDR3 protein: CASSASLRRYTGELFF; D gene: NA; J gene: TRBJ2-2; clone size: few; V gene: TRBV19